This T cell receptor (beta chain) emerged from a study of T-cell reconstitution after alpha-beta-depleted transplantation in children. This clonotype has more than one count but fewer than ten. Unique molecular identifiers were built into the TCRbeta library. TCRdb ran MiXCR on the PCR reads and lists one entry per CDR3 protein. The profile covers approximately 400,000 distinct CDR3 sequences, with under 13% appearing a single time and roughly 5.1% taken by the ten largest. The V gene's germline CDR1 is SGHVS and CDR2 FNYEAQ. Trimming at V came to 5 bases and at J to 3 bases, leaving 13 bases not matched to a gene. The CDR3 loop spans 18 amino acids.

This TCR was recovered from a human donor who donated a stem cell graft to a child with acute myeloid leukemia. V usage is TRBV7-6 and J usage is TRBJ2-7, with 13 bases fitting TRBD2. Sequenced material: PBMCs from the stem cell graft donor, taken from the stem cell graft. The CDR3 loop reads CASSLLLGTSGTYYEQYF. For the CDR3, the DNA is TGTGCCAGCAGCCTACTCCTCGGGACTAGCGGGACCTACTACGAGCAGTACTTC.